This TCR beta chain was captured by sequencing in a study of OX40 agonist ivuxolimab in advanced cancers. The overall study: Participants averaged approximately 60 years of age (range about 23 to 79) and were under 90% male. Regarding the study as a whole: Low normalized T-cell clonal expansion was additionally recorded for some nonresponders.

The study sampled blood at baseline, cycle 4 day 1, and cycle 7 day 1. As to this clone: What it binds is unknown.

Trimming stripped 4 bases from V and 5 bases from J, with 9 bases between. CDR1 is SGHNT and CDR2 is YYREEE in the germline V gene (reference sequence). This CDR3 is built from 12 residues. Sequenced by immunoSEQ multiplex PCR; TCRdb stores in-frame clones only, minus some. The top ten hold more than 13% of the sample, which has about 43,000 clones, approximately 84% seen once. This TCR was sampled from an adult with an advanced solid tumor such as melanoma, head and neck, liver or kidney cancer. Source: CD4+ or CD8+ T cells sorted from blood, taken in a trial of the OX40 agonist ivuxolimab. V usage is TRBV5-4 and J usage is TRBJ2-5, with a tentative D call TRBD2 (6 bases). Written as DNA, the CDR3 is TGTGCCAGCAGCCCTGGGGGGGAGACCCAGTACTTC. Translating gives CASSPGGETQYF.